These 32 T cell receptor beta chains were all obtained from the same sample, sequenced in a study of cytomegalovirus exposure and HLA in healthy donors. In the PCR, 60 Vbeta and 13 Jbeta primers were used. Here immunoSEQ multiplex PCR was the method, and the copy in TCRdb shows in-frame clones only, minus some. The sample data list around 130,000 clones. The sequencing input was PBMCs. The receptors derive from a woman aged 55-70 years in good health and CMV-seronegative.

This chain joins TRBV5-6 and TRBJ2-7, with D unclear. V was trimmed by 1 base and J by 3 bases, leaving 14 bases between them. This CDR3 contains 15 residues. Germline-derived CDR1 and CDR2 are SGHDT and YYEEEE. The CDR3 DNA is TGTGCCAGCAGCTTGAAGTCCGGGTCGTTCTACGAGCAGTACTTC. It specifies CASSLKSGSFYEQYF.

The chain links TRBV7-8 to TRBJ1-3, with 7 bases identical to TRBD1. Germline V gives CDR1 SGHVS, CDR2 FQNEAQ. This CDR3 region has 14 residues. With 5 bases clipped from V and 2 bases from J, the junction kept 3 bases outside the gene matches. As DNA, the CDR3 is TGTGCCAGCAGCCTCGACAGGGCTGGAAACACCATATATTTT. This sequence encodes CASSLDRAGNTIYF.

The chain combines TRBV27 with TRBJ2-7; 7 positions agree with TRBD1. V gave up 1 base and J gave up 1 base; unmatched junction bases: 4. Germline CDR1 reads MNHEY; CDR2 reads SMNVEV (reference sequence). The CDR3 extends over 15 amino acids. CDR3 nucleotide sequence: TGTGCCAGCAGTTTATTACCAGGGGGATCCTACGAGCAGTACTTC. This sequence encodes CASSLLPGGSYEQYF.

The chain combines TRBV15 with TRBJ1-5; D is possibly TRBD1 (6 bases). Germline V gene data show CDR1 as LNHNV and CDR2 as YYDKDF (reference sequence). CDR3 length: 14 residues. The ends were cut back, 4 bases at V and 9 bases at J, with 16 bases in the middle. CDR3 loop: CATSIRTESGPQHF. The DNA of the CDR3 is TGTGCCACCAGCATACGGACAGAAAGTGGGCCCCAGCATTTT.

The CDR3 protein is CASSELLVGVTSATSEFF. DNA for the CDR3: TGTGCCAGCAGTGAATTACTTGTTGGAGTTACTAGCGCAACGAGCGAGTTCTTC. V usage is TRBV6-1 and J usage is TRBJ2-1; 7 bases match TRBD2. The CDR3 has 18 residues. Unmatched junction bases numbered 24, after V lost 2 bases and J lost 14 bases. The germline gives CDR1 MNHNS, CDR2 SASEGT.

The chain joins TRBV2 to TRBJ1-2; tentatively, D is TRBD1 (6 bases). Between the trimmed V and J ends, which lost 0 bases and 2 bases, there was a span of 10 bases. The germline gives CDR1 SNHLY, CDR2 FYNNEI. The CDR3 contains 15 residues. CDR3 loop: CASSEANTGNYGYTF. DNA of the CDR3: TGTGCCAGCAGTGAAGCGAACACAGGGAACTATGGCTACACCTTC. Full variable domain (rest looked up from reference TRBV2 and TRBJ1-2): EPEVTQTPSHQVTQMGQEVILRCVPISNHLYFYWYRQILGQKVEFLVSFYNNEISEKSEIFDDQFSVERPDGSNFTLKIRSTKLEDSAMYFCASSEANTGNYGYTFGSGTRLTVV.

This chain links TRBV5-1 with TRBJ2-3; TRBD1 aligns across 7 bases. V shed 0 bases, J shed 7 bases, and the junction held 5 bases outside the gene matches. This CDR3 has 14 amino acids. Germline CDR1 SGHRS, CDR2 YFSETQ. In DNA, the CDR3 is TGCGCCAGCAGCTTGGGGCAGGGGGTTAATACGCAGTATTTT. This sequence encodes CASSLGQGVNTQYF. The full variable domain, its missing parts supplied by reference TRBV5-1 and TRBJ2-3, is KAGVTQTPRYLIKTRGQQVTLSCSPISGHRSVSWYQQTPGQGLQFLFEYFSETQRNKGNFPGRFSGRQFSNSRSEMNVSTLELGDSALYLCASSLGQGVNTQYFGPGTRLTVL.

This chain links TRBV5-1 with TRBJ2-5; TRBD1 might be the D (5 bases). The CDR3 loop spans 13 amino acids. Trimming left V 1 base short and J 10 bases short, with 14 bases between. Germline CDR1 SGHRS, CDR2 YFSETQ. The CDR3 loop is CASSLTPGLDQYF. DNA for the CDR3: TGCGCCAGCAGCTTGACCCCAGGGCTTGACCAGTACTTC.

The rearrangement joins TRBV12-2 to TRBJ1-4. TRBV12-2 is flagged as a pseudogene. The CDR3 is made up of 17 amino acids. The CDR3, as DNA: TGTGCAAGTCTCATACCCCGGGGGGCGGCAACTAATGAAAAACTGTTTTTT. Its translation: CASLIPRGAATNEKLFF.

V usage is TRBV11-2 and J usage is TRBJ1-6; D is uncertain. The length of the CDR3 is 13 residues. Between the trimmed V and J ends, which lost 0 bases and 10 bases, there was a span of 7 bases. The germline CDR1 and CDR2 sequences are SGHAT and FQNNGV. For the CDR3, the DNA is TGTGCCAGCAGCTTAGATCATCAGTCACCCCTCCACTTT. Amino acid sequence: CASSLDHQSPLHF.

CDR3 protein: CASSDTGVGEQYF. The CDR3 bases are TGTGCCAGCAGTGACACGGGGGTTGGAGAGCAGTACTTC. The J gene is TRBJ2-7, the V gene TRBV6-6, with a tentative D call TRBD2 (6 bases). The CDR3 has 13 residues. Trimming shortened V by 5 bases and J by 7 bases, and 15 bases separated the two germline ends. Germline V lookup: CDR1 MNHNY, CDR2 SVGAGI (reference sequence).

The V and J genes are TRBV5-1 and TRBJ1-2; D is undetermined. Trimming shortened V by 5 bases and J by 6 bases, and 11 bases separated the two germline ends. Germline V lookup: CDR1 SGHRS, CDR2 YFSETQ. The CDR3 runs to 12 residues. The CDR3 nucleotides are TGCGCCAGCAGTGAGCGAGCGGATGGCTACACCTTC. Amino acids: CASSERADGYTF.

The chain links TRBV28 to TRBJ2-5; TRBD2 is a possible D gene (5 bases). The CDR3 totals 14 residues. Trimming pared 2 bases from V and 3 bases from J, leaving 10 bases between. Germline V gene lookup returns CDR1 MDHEN and CDR2 SYDVKM. CDR3 nucleotide sequence: TGTGCCAGCAGTTTACCAGACTACAAAGAGACCCAGTACTTC. Translation: CASSLPDYKETQYF. The whole variable domain, remainder taken from reference TRBV28 and TRBJ2-5, is DVKVTQSSRYLVKRTGEKVFLECVQDMDHENMFWYRQDPGLGLRLIYFSYDVKMKEKGDIPEGYSVSREKKERFSLILESASTNQTSMYLCASSLPDYKETQYFGPGTRLLVL.

This chain joins TRBV28 and TRBJ1-1; TRBD1 agrees at 7 bases. From germline, CDR1 is MDHEN and CDR2 SYDVKM. The CDR3 is 13 amino acids. V was clipped by 4 bases and J by 6 bases; unmatched bases: 5. In DNA, the CDR3 is TGTGCCAGCAGTTCACCACAGGGGTCTGAAGCTTTCTTT. This translates into CASSSPQGSEAFF.

The rearrangement links TRBV7-3 to TRBJ2-7; 9 nucleotides line up with TRBD1. Trimming at V came to 3 bases and at J to 3 bases, leaving 6 bases not matched to a gene. Per germline, CDR1 SGHTA and CDR2 FQGTGA. The CDR3 contains 15 residues. The CDR3 spells CASSFDRGYIYEQYF. In DNA, the CDR3 is TGTGCCAGCAGCTTTGACAGGGGGTATATCTACGAGCAGTACTTC.

The chain employs TRBV5-1 and TRBJ1-1; tentatively, D is TRBD1 (6 bases). V shed 4 bases and J shed 7 bases, with 11 bases lying between them. The CDR3 covers 12 residues. Germline lookup yields CDR1 SGHRS and CDR2 YFSETQ. The CDR3 DNA follows: TGCGCCAGCAGCAGGGGGAGTGATGAAGCTTTCTTT. It codes for CASSRGSDEAFF.

CDR3 coding DNA: TGTGCCAGCAGCCCGGAAGGGAGGTCCGGGATCAATCAGCCCCAGCATTTT. Protein product: CASSPEGRSGINQPQHF. This rearrangement joins TRBV5-5 to TRBJ1-5; D gene unclear. The germline gives CDR1 SGHKS, CDR2 YYEKEE (reference sequence). Trimming removed 4 bases at V and 3 bases at J, with 20 bases between. The CDR3 covers 17 residues.

The chain uses TRBV15 and TRBJ2-5; possibly TRBD1 for D (6 bases). The CDR3 covers 13 residues. V was shortened by 3 bases and J by 1 base, with 6 bases between the two germline ends. Per germline, CDR1 LNHNV and CDR2 YYDKDF (reference sequence). The CDR3 DNA sequence: TGTGCCACCAGCAGGACAGGCCAAGAGACCCAGTACTTC. Its protein is CATSRTGQETQYF.

CDR3 bases: TGCGCCAGCAGACCGAGAGGGGGGGCTACCTACGAGCAGTACTTC. This gives the protein CASRPRGGATYEQYF. The genes are TRBV5-1 and TRBJ2-7; the D gene is possibly TRBD2 (7 bases). The germline V gene has CDR1 SGHRS and CDR2 YFSETQ. V lost 5 bases and J 2 bases, leaving 17 bases between the germline ends. The CDR3 contains 15 residues.

The chain uses TRBV6-5 and TRBJ1-2, with D maybe TRBD1 (6 bases). V lost 6 bases to trimming and J lost 4 bases, with 18 bases between them. From germline, CDR1 is MNHEY and CDR2 SVGAGI. This CDR3 contains 15 residues. In nucleotides, the CDR3 is TGTGCCAGCAGACCCCGGCCGGACAGAGGCTATGGCTACACCTTC. Translated: CASRPRPDRGYGYTF.

This CDR3 reads CASGMPRRVSSSGNTIYF. The CDR3 DNA reads as TGTGCCAGCGGCATGCCCAGACGGGTCTCGAGCTCTGGAAACACCATATATTTT. The chain uses TRBV7-9 and TRBJ1-3; no definite D call. CDR1 and CDR2 (germline): SEHNR, FQNEAQ (reference sequence). The CDR3 totals 18 residues. The V end was cut by 8 bases, the J end by 0 bases, with 23 bases between.

The rearrangement links TRBV28 to TRBJ1-2, with 10 bases fitting TRBD1. CDR1 is MDHEN and CDR2 is SYDVKM in the germline V gene. V lost 6 bases and J lost 7; bases outside the gene matches: 14. This CDR3 has 16 residues. This chain's CDR3 is CASSRIIQGQGFGYTF. CDR3 sequence (DNA): TGTGCCAGCAGCCGCATAATCCAGGGACAGGGGTTTGGCTACACCTTC.

V gene TRBV7-9 combines with J gene TRBJ2-3; TRBD2 matches 9 bases. There are 15 residues in the CDR3. With 4 bases clipped from V and 0 bases from J, the junction kept 2 bases outside the gene matches. Germline V gene lookup returns CDR1 SEHNR and CDR2 FQNEAQ (reference sequence). CDR3 sequence reads: CASSSLAGSTDTQYF. CDR3 coding DNA: TGTGCCAGCAGCTCGCTAGCGGGGAGCACAGATACGCAGTATTTT.

V is TRBV28 and J is TRBJ2-5; D is undetermined. The CDR3 contains 14 residues. V lost 5 bases to trimming and J lost 4 bases, with 14 bases between them. Germline V gene data show CDR1 as MDHEN and CDR2 as SYDVKM. CDR3 nucleotide sequence: TGTGCCAGCAGTCGCCTAGGTGGCCCAGAGACCCAGTACTTC. Its translation is CASSRLGGPETQYF.

V gene TRBV5-5 combines with J gene TRBJ2-2; TRBD1 agrees at 11 bases. Germline lookup yields CDR1 SGHKS and CDR2 YYEKEE (reference sequence). J lost 7 bases, V lost 3 bases, and 8 bases had no gene match. The CDR3 is 16 amino acids. The CDR3 DNA follows: TGTGCCAGCAGCTGGACAGGGGGCGGAATTATCGGGGAGCTGTTTTTT. Translated, it gives CASSWTGGGIIGELFF.

The genes are TRBV7-2 and TRBJ2-5; TRBD2 matches at 15 bases. Germline values: CDR1 SGHTA, CDR2 FQGNSA. The CDR3 has 16 residues. Unmatched junction bases numbered 6, after V lost 5 bases and J lost 5 bases. As DNA, the CDR3 is TGTGCCAGCAGCAGGACTAGCGGGAGGGCCTCGGAGACCCAGTACTTC. It yields the protein CASSRTSGRASETQYF.

The J gene is TRBJ1-5, the V gene TRBV2, with D hard to call. The ends were cut back, 1 base at V and 0 bases at J, with 13 bases in the middle. The germline CDR1 and CDR2 sequences are SNHLY and FYNNEI. This CDR3 has 17 residues. CDR3 coding DNA: TGTGCCAGCAGTGAAGGAGTCCTACTTAATAGCAATCAGCCCCAGCATTTT. Translation: CASSEGVLLNSNQPQHF.

The chain employs TRBV6-5 and TRBJ1-6; 9 bases map to TRBD1. Trimming cost V 6 bases and J 10 bases; bases outside gene matches: 4. CDR1 MNHEY and CDR2 SVGAGI come from the germline V gene. The length of the CDR3 is 13 residues. CDR3 in DNA: TGTGCCAGCAGGGAGGACAGGGGATCACCCCTCCACTTT. Its protein is CASREDRGSPLHF.

V is TRBV4-1 and J is TRBJ2-5, with TRBD2 matching 10 bases. The junction had 9 bases not matched to a gene; V was cut back by 1 base and J by 4 bases. CDR3 length equals 17 residues. CDR1 and CDR2 from the germline V gene are MGHRA and YSYEKL. CDR3 in DNA: TGCGCCAGCAGCCAAGTTGTTGTGATAGCGGGAGGAGAGACCCAGTACTTC. As protein: CASSQVVVIAGGETQYF.

The V gene is TRBV5-3, the J gene TRBJ2-7; D is undetermined. TRBV5-3 is labeled an ORF, and its function is uncertain. Trimming cost V 4 bases and J 3 bases, with 2 bases left between them. There are 10 residues in the CDR3. The CDR3: CARSLYEQYF. CDR3 nucleotides: TGTGCCAGAAGCCTCTACGAGCAGTACTTC.

J is TRBJ2-7 and V is TRBV2, with 9 nucleotides matching TRBD1. V lost 7 bases to trimming and J lost 5 bases; unmatched junction nucleotides: 9. The length of the CDR3 is 14 residues. Germline V CDR1 and CDR2: SNHLY, FYNNEI. The CDR3 spells CASNSRDRVHEQYF. In DNA form, the CDR3 reads TGTGCCAGCAACTCCCGGGACAGGGTCCACGAGCAGTACTTC.

The chain is built from TRBV5-1 and TRBJ2-7; TRBD1 aligns across 8 bases. The germline V gene encodes CDR1 SGHRS and CDR2 YFSETQ. V was pared by 4 bases and J by 0 bases, with 6 bases of the junction left unmatched. This CDR3 is 15 amino acids long. The CDR3 coding sequence is TGCGCCAGCAGCATTGGGACAGGTAGCTCCTACGAGCAGTACTTC. It encodes CASSIGTGSSYEQYF.